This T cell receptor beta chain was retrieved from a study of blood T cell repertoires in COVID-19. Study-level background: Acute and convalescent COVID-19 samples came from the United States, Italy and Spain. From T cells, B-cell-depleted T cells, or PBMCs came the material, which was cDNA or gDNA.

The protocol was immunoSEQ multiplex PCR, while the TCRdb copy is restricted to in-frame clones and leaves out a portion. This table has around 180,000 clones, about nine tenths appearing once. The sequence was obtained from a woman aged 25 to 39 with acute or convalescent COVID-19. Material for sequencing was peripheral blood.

The CDR3 loop is CASGLSPNYEQFF. The CDR3 nucleotides read TGTGCTAGTGGTTTGTCCCCCAATTATGAGCAGTTCTTC. This chain uses TRBV12-5 with TRBJ2-1; D is undetermined. V lost 2 bases to trimming and J lost 8 bases, with 10 bases between them. Germline-derived CDR1 and CDR2 are LGHNT and FRNRAP. This CDR3 has 13 residues.